Following are 26 T cell receptor beta chains from one sample sequenced in a study of memory CD8 T cells in hepatitis C reinfection. Sequenced by immunoSEQ multiplex PCR; TCRdb stores in-frame clones only, minus some. The table includes just over 50,000 clones, about nine tenths detected once. Regarding time point: pre-reinfection, 55 to 20 weeks before reinfection detection. Sorted cells were sequenced directly ex vivo without any in vitro expansion. The specimen was naive CD8+ T cells sorted from blood. The receptors derive from a man aged 18 to 30 with hepatitis C virus infection.

This clone occurred once. CDR3 loop: CASSFGTGDAYEQYF. The CDR3 region has the DNA TGTGCCAGCAGCTTTGGGACAGGGGACGCTTACGAGCAGTACTTC. The chain links TRBV5-4 to TRBJ2-7; 10 bases are shared with TRBD1. Germline-derived CDR1 and CDR2 are SGHNT and YYREEE (reference sequence). After removal of 2 bases from V and 4 bases from J, the junction contained 6 bases not matched to a gene. The CDR3 is 15 amino acids.

The V gene is TRBV29-1, the J gene TRBJ2-2; TRBD2 agrees at 8 bases. The length of the CDR3 is 14 residues. After removal of 1 base from V and 2 bases from J, the junction contained 0 bases not matched to a gene. The germline gives CDR1 SQVTM, CDR2 ANQGSEA. The CDR3 is CSVEVAGNTGELFF. The DNA of the CDR3 is TGCAGCGTTGAAGTAGCGGGAAACACCGGGGAGCTGTTTTTT.

The genes are TRBV6-1 and TRBJ2-7; 8 bases are shared with TRBD1. J lost 3 bases, V lost 2 bases, and 9 bases had no gene match. Looked up from germline, CDR1 is MNHNS and CDR2 is SASEGT. The CDR3 has 16 amino acids. The CDR3 coding sequence is TGTGCCAGCAGTGAATCCGCCGGGACAGGCGACTACGAGCAGTACGTC. This translates into CASSESAGTGDYEQYV.

The rearrangement uses TRBV27 and TRBJ2-1, with 12 bases that match TRBD2. J lost 4 bases, V lost 5 bases, and 0 bases had no gene match. The CDR3 is 14 amino acids. Germline CDR1 and CDR2: MNHEY and SMNVEV (reference sequence). This chain's CDR3 is CASSTSGRYNEQFF. Written as DNA, the CDR3 is TGTGCCAGCAGTACTAGCGGGAGGTACAATGAGCAGTTCTTC.

The rearrangement joins TRBV2 to TRBJ2-5; 10 bases match TRBD2. Germline V gene data show CDR1 as SNHLY and CDR2 as FYNNEI. This CDR3 contains 14 residues. The V segment lost 10 bases and the J segment 2 bases; nucleotides outside the gene matches: 7. The CDR3 DNA follows: TGTGCCATCAAACTAGCGGGATCACAAGAGACCCAGTACTTC. It yields the protein CAIKLAGSQETQYF.

The chain recombines TRBV9 with TRBJ2-1, with 14 bases that match TRBD2. The CDR3 runs to 16 residues. Trimming took 4 bases from V and 4 from J; bases not matched to a gene: 4. Germline V gene sequence: CDR1 SGDLS, CDR2 YYNGEE. CDR3 coding DNA: TGTGCCAGCAGCCTTGGGACTAGCGGGAGTTACAATGAGCAGTTCTTC. It specifies CASSLGTSGSYNEQFF.

V usage is TRBV27 and J usage is TRBJ2-7; 9 nucleotides agree with TRBD2. The CDR3 is made up of 13 amino acids. Germline loops: CDR1 MNHEY, CDR2 SMNVEV (reference sequence). With V trimmed by 8 bases and J by 1 base, 3 bases remained unmatched. The CDR3 protein is CASASGTSYEQYF. DNA for the CDR3: TGTGCCAGCGCTAGCGGGACATCCTACGAGCAGTACTTC.

V is TRBV9 and J is TRBJ2-2; 9 bases match TRBD2. CDR3 length equals 16 residues. The V segment lost 2 bases and the J segment 0 bases; nucleotides outside the gene matches: 2. Per germline, CDR1 SGDLS and CDR2 YYNGEE. The CDR3 nucleotides read TGTGCCAGCAGCGTTAGCGGGGGTACGAACACCGGGGAGCTGTTTTTT. Amino acid sequence: CASSVSGGTNTGELFF.

V is TRBV19 and J is TRBJ2-1, with 10 bases aligning to TRBD2. After removal of 4 bases from V and 6 bases from J, the junction contained 9 bases not matched to a gene. Germline loops: CDR1 LNHDA, CDR2 SQIVND (reference sequence). CDR3 length equals 16 residues. The CDR3: CASSTSAGGLFNEQFF. The CDR3 bases are TGTGCCAGTAGTACTTCAGCGGGGGGGCTGTTCAATGAGCAGTTCTTC.

The chain joins TRBV6-5 to TRBJ2-1; the D gene is possibly TRBD1 (5 bases). The CDR3 contains 13 residues. Germline V CDR1 and CDR2: MNHEY, SVGAGI. Trimming shortened V by 6 bases and J by 5 bases, and 11 bases separated the two germline ends. The CDR3 sequence is CASRKYRNNEQFF. Here the CDR3 DNA reads TGTGCCAGCAGAAAATACAGGAACAATGAGCAGTTCTTC.

This chain joins TRBV9 and TRBJ1-3, with a possible D match to TRBD1 (5 bases). CDR3 length equals 15 residues. Germline-derived CDR1 and CDR2 are SGDLS and YYNGEE. V dropped 0 bases and J dropped 2 bases, with 9 bases sitting between them. CDR3 sequence: CASSVGTGAGNTIYF. Here the CDR3 DNA reads TGTGCCAGCAGCGTAGGCACAGGAGCTGGAAACACCATATATTTT. Based on the CDR3 plus reference TRBV9 and TRBJ1-3, the full variable domain is DSGVTQTPKHLITATGQRVTLRCSPRSGDLSVYWYQQSLDQGLQFLIQYYNGEERAKGNILERFSAQQFPDLHSELNLSSLELGDSALYFCASSVGTGAGNTIYFGEGSWLTVV.

V is TRBV7-6 and J is TRBJ2-1; 7 bases line up with TRBD2. The V gene's germline CDR1 is SGHVS and CDR2 FNYEAQ. Trimming removed 1 base from V and 5 bases from J; junction bases left unmatched: 11. The CDR3 extends over 17 amino acids. CDR3: CASSLDIYSGLNNEQFF. The CDR3 DNA reads as TGTGCCAGCAGCTTAGATATTTATAGCGGGCTCAACAATGAGCAGTTCTTC.

The rearrangement joins TRBV28 to TRBJ1-3; 7 bases align to TRBD1. The junction had 5 bases not matched to a gene; V was cut back by 5 bases and J by 4 bases. CDR3 size: 14 residues. From germline, CDR1 is MDHEN and CDR2 SYDVKM. In DNA form, the CDR3 reads TGTGCCAGCAGTCGCAGGGGGTCCGGAAACACCATATATTTT. Its translation is CASSRRGSGNTIYF.

V and J are TRBV7-9 and TRBJ2-5, with 7 bases aligning to TRBD2. TRBJ2-7 explains the end of the DNA better; the J call may be wrong. Germline V lookup: CDR1 SEHNR, CDR2 FQNEAQ (reference sequence). This CDR3 has 14 amino acids. The CDR3 DNA sequence: TGTGCCAGCAGCTTGGGAGGGCCGGCCTACGAGCAGTACTTC. Its protein is CASSLGGPAYEQYF.

V gene TRBV6-6 combines with J gene TRBJ2-2; no clear D gene. Per germline, CDR1 MNHNY and CDR2 SVGAGI (reference sequence). Trimming left V 5 bases short and J 1 base short, with 2 bases between. The CDR3 length is 12 residues. CDR3 bases: TGTGCCAGCAGTCAGAACACCGGGGAGCTGTTTTTT. Translated, it gives CASSQNTGELFF.

The chain uses TRBV4-3 and TRBJ1-2, with D uncertain. The germline gives CDR1 LGHNA, CDR2 YSLEER. The CDR3 is 14 residues long. Trimming cost V 0 bases and J 6 bases, with 11 bases left between them. The DNA of the CDR3 is TGCGCCAGCAGCCAAGATGGGCGGGGTGATGGCTACACCTTC. Its protein is CASSQDGRGDGYTF.

The chain uses TRBV7-2 and TRBJ1-1, with 10 bases identical to TRBD1. J lost 3 bases, V lost 0 bases, and 4 bases had no gene match. This CDR3 has 16 amino acids. Germline V CDR1 and CDR2: SGHTA, FQGNSA. The CDR3 bases are TGTGCCAGCAGCTTAGCCCCTGGACAGGGGGACACTGAAGCTTTCTTT. Its protein product is CASSLAPGQGDTEAFF.

The chain carries TRBV9 and TRBJ2-1; 7 bases line up with TRBD2. V gave up 0 bases and J gave up 6 bases; unmatched junction bases: 6. The CDR3 covers 15 residues. Per germline, CDR1 SGDLS and CDR2 YYNGEE. For the CDR3, the DNA is TGTGCCAGCAGCGTAGAAGGGAGCGGGACCAATGAGCAGTTCTTC. It codes for CASSVEGSGTNEQFF. Variable domain in full (rest from reference TRBV9 and TRBJ2-1): DSGVTQTPKHLITATGQRVTLRCSPRSGDLSVYWYQQSLDQGLQFLIQYYNGEERAKGNILERFSAQQFPDLHSELNLSSLELGDSALYFCASSVEGSGTNEQFFGPGTRLTVL.

The chain carries TRBV5-1 and TRBJ2-7; D might be TRBD2 (6 bases). There are 12 residues in the CDR3. Germline V gives CDR1 SGHRS, CDR2 YFSETQ. V lost 4 bases, J lost 3 bases, and 8 bases lay in between. CDR3 sequence reads: CASSPEGYEQYF. The CDR3 DNA reads TGCGCCAGCAGCCCGGAGGGCTACGAGCAGTACTTC.

As for this clone: Other DNA sequences in the sample encode the same CDR3. The chain carries TRBV7-9 and TRBJ2-7; no reliable D call. This CDR3 region has 12 residues. Per germline, CDR1 SEHNR and CDR2 FQNEAQ (reference sequence). V lost 5 bases and J lost 4, with 9 bases in between. The CDR3 region is CASSGGSYEQYF. The DNA for the CDR3 is TGTGCCAGCAGCGGTGGTAGTTACGAGCAGTACTTC.

The V gene is TRBV27, the J gene TRBJ2-1; no definite D call. The CDR3 spans 16 residues. V was pared by 5 bases and J by 1 base, with 15 bases between. Per germline, CDR1 MNHEY and CDR2 SMNVEV (reference sequence). The CDR3 nucleotides read TGTGCCAGCAGTCCCCGGGTTCTACTTTCCTACAATGAGCAGTTCTTC. Translated, it gives CASSPRVLLSYNEQFF.

The gene calls are TRBV5-1 and TRBJ1-3, with D unclear. The CDR3 covers 13 residues. V was trimmed by 0 bases and J by 4 bases, leaving 5 bases between them. Germline V gives CDR1 SGHRS, CDR2 YFSETQ. The CDR3 is CASSLGAGNTIYF. In nucleotides, the CDR3 is TGCGCCAGCAGCTTGGGGGCGGGAAACACCATATATTTT.

V usage is TRBV29-1 and J usage is TRBJ1-1, with 12 bases fitting TRBD1. Germline CDR1 and CDR2: SQVTM and ANQGSEA. The trim removed 1 base at V and 1 base at J, leaving 1 base unmatched. CDR3 size: 15 residues. The CDR3 DNA sequence: TGCAGCGTTGAAGGGGGACAGGGGGCGAACACTGAAGCTTTCTTT. It codes for CSVEGGQGANTEAFF.

The chain has TRBV4-3 and TRBJ2-1, with D tentatively TRBD2 (5 bases). Between the trimmed V and J ends, which lost 2 bases and 5 bases, there was a span of 10 bases. The CDR3 totals 14 residues. The germline gives CDR1 LGHNA, CDR2 YSLEER. CDR3 DNA sequence: TGCGCCAGCAGCCAACTCGGACTTAACAATGAGCAGTTCTTC. It is translated as CASSQLGLNNEQFF.

This clone was detected a few times. DNA of the CDR3: TGTGCCAGTAGTATAGTGGGCCTAAGCTCCTACAATGAGCAGTTCTTC. It is translated as CASSIVGLSSYNEQFF. The rearrangement joins TRBV19 to TRBJ2-1; D is unresolved. Germline CDR1 and CDR2: LNHDA and SQIVND (reference sequence). The V end lost 1 base, the J end lost 0 bases, and 10 bases lay between the germline ends. The CDR3 has 16 amino acids.

The rearrangement links TRBV6-4 to TRBJ2-3; 8 nucleotides match TRBD1. The CDR3 totals 16 residues. The V segment lost 3 bases and the J segment 4 bases; nucleotides outside the gene matches: 9. The V gene's germline CDR1 is MRHNA and CDR2 SNTAGT. In DNA, the CDR3 is TGTGCCAGCAGTGAAGTCGGACAGGGTCTAGCAGATACGCAGTATTTT. Its translation is CASSEVGQGLADTQYF.